These 28 T cell receptor beta chains originate from one sample sequenced in a study of blood T cell repertoires in COVID-19. Profiling relied on immunoSEQ multiplex PCR, and the TCRdb table lists in-frame clones only, not all of them. The table lists 200,000 to 250,000 clones, around four fifths of them singletons, with roughly 2.9% in the top ten. Source material: peripheral blood. These receptors were obtained from a man aged 45-65 years with active or convalescent COVID-19.

This rearrangement joins TRBV6-2 or TRBV6-3 to TRBJ1-1; 9 bases line up with TRBD1. Germline lookup yields CDR1 MNHEY and CDR2 SVGEGT. The J segment lost 11 bases and the V segment lost 4 bases, leaving 8 bases of the junction unmatched. This CDR3 spans 13 amino acids. The CDR3 nucleotides read TGTGCCAGCAGTTTTAACAGGGGGCGCGTGGCTTTCTTT. Its translation is CASSFNRGRVAFF.

The CDR3 DNA reads TGCAGCGTTACCCCACAGGGAGCGAACACTGAAGCTTTCTTT. This encodes CSVTPQGANTEAFF. This chain joins TRBV29-1 and TRBJ1-1; D is possibly TRBD1 (6 bases). Germline CDR1 SQVTM, CDR2 ANQGSEA. This CDR3 comprises 14 residues. The V gene lost 5 bases and the J gene lost 1 base, with 14 bases spanning the gap.

This chain links TRBV10-3 with TRBJ1-2; TRBD1 matches 7 bases. The CDR3 spans 15 residues. The V gene end was trimmed by 2 bases and the J gene end by 8 bases; junction bases not matched to a gene: 11. Germline lookup yields CDR1 ENHRY and CDR2 SYGVKD. The CDR3 DNA is TGTGCCATCAGTGAGGACAGGGCCGGTCTCGGAGGCTACACCTTC. Amino acid sequence: CAISEDRAGLGGYTF.

This rearrangement joins TRBV6-1 to TRBJ1-1; D is possibly TRBD1 (6 bases). The CDR3 loop spans 14 amino acids. Per germline, CDR1 MNHNS and CDR2 SASEGT. V lost 6 bases and J 2 bases, leaving 13 bases between the germline ends. CDR3 amino acids: CASRAGQTNTEAFF. In DNA, the CDR3 is TGTGCCAGCAGAGCAGGACAGACTAACACTGAAGCTTTCTTT.

This chain uses TRBV29-1 with TRBJ1-5; TRBD1 aligns across 8 bases. Germline assignment: CDR1 SQVTM and CDR2 ANQGSEA. Trimming took 6 bases from V and 1 from J; bases not matched to a gene: 5. CDR3 length: 14 amino acids. The CDR3 here is CSVADRGSNQPQHF. The CDR3 nucleotides read TGCAGCGTCGCCGACAGGGGCAGCAATCAGCCCCAGCATTTT.

The count of this clone is one. This chain uses TRBV7-2 with TRBJ2-3, with 8 positions matching TRBD2. Germline-derived CDR1 and CDR2 are SGHTA and FQGNSA. V lost 3 bases to trimming and J lost 4 bases; unmatched junction nucleotides: 15. This CDR3 has 18 amino acids. As DNA, the CDR3 is TGTGCCAGCAGCTTGGACCCTCGAGCGGGAGTCATCGCAGATACGCAGTATTTT. It codes for CASSLDPRAGVIADTQYF.

V gene TRBV15 combines with J gene TRBJ2-1; D is uncertain. Germline CDR1 reads LNHNV; CDR2 reads YYDKDF (reference sequence). V lost 0 bases, J lost 2 bases, and 8 bases lay in between. The CDR3 contains 15 residues. CDR3: CATSRDTGTYNEQFF. The CDR3 nucleotides are TGTGCCACCAGCAGAGATACGGGTACCTACAATGAGCAGTTCTTC.

This clone was counted a few times. The rearrangement joins TRBV7-8 to TRBJ1-5; the D is unclear. Per the germline V gene, CDR1 is SGHVS and CDR2 is FQNEAQ. V lost 5 bases, J lost 2 bases, and 16 bases lay in between. This CDR3 is 16 amino acids long. The CDR3 is CASSAWEGTGNQPQHF. The CDR3 DNA reads TGTGCCAGCAGCGCCTGGGAGGGAACGGGCAATCAGCCCCAGCATTTT.

The chain combines TRBV30 with TRBJ2-1; D perhaps matches TRBD1 (5 bases). The V gene's germline CDR1 is GTSNPN and CDR2 SVGIG (reference sequence). V dropped 0 bases and J dropped 6 bases, with 9 bases sitting between them. The CDR3 length is 13 residues. CDR3 coding DNA: TGTGCCTGGAGTGTTTGGGGCAGCAATGAGCAGTTCTTC. Translating gives CAWSVWGSNEQFF.

The chain carries TRBV3-1 (or the pseudogene TRBV3-2) and TRBJ1-3; D not certain. This CDR3 contains 16 residues. Germline V gene lookup returns CDR1 LGHDT and CDR2 YNNKEL (reference sequence). The germline V and J ends were trimmed by 3 bases and 0 bases, with 12 bases remaining between them. The CDR3: CASSHVGRFSGNTIYF. CDR3 sequence (DNA): TGTGCCAGCAGCCACGTAGGCAGGTTCTCTGGAAACACCATATATTTT.

J is TRBJ2-3 and V is TRBV2; the match to TRBD2 covers 7 bases. V lost 4 bases, J lost 3 bases, and 10 bases stayed unmatched. The germline V gene has CDR1 SNHLY and CDR2 FYNNEI. The CDR3 runs 16 residues. CDR3 sequence reads: CASSVPGGAGTDTQYF. CDR3 in DNA: TGTGCCAGCAGTGTTCCGGGGGGAGCGGGGACAGATACGCAGTATTTT.

J is TRBJ2-7 and V is TRBV7-6, with 9 bases matching TRBD2. The germline V gene has CDR1 SGHVS and CDR2 FNYEAQ. The CDR3 is 16 amino acids. J lost 0 bases, V lost 6 bases, and 9 bases had no gene match. DNA for the CDR3: TGTGCCAGCAGTCGGGGCTCTAGCGGGAACTCCTACGAGCAGTACTTC. This gives the protein CASSRGSSGNSYEQYF.

The chain links TRBV9 to TRBJ2-1; 7 bases are shared with TRBD2. Trimming cost V 0 bases and J 7 bases; bases outside gene matches: 13. Germline CDR1 reads SGDLS; CDR2 reads YYNGEE. CDR3 length: 17 amino acids. This chain's CDR3 is CASSVEGLAGVVNEQFF. In DNA form, the CDR3 reads TGTGCCAGCAGCGTAGAGGGGCTGGCGGGAGTAGTAAATGAGCAGTTCTTC. Supplemented by reference TRBV9 and TRBJ2-1, the full variable domain reads DSGVTQTPKHLITATGQRVTLRCSPRSGDLSVYWYQQSLDQGLQFLIQYYNGEERAKGNILERFSAQQFPDLHSELNLSSLELGDSALYFCASSVEGLAGVVNEQFFGPGTRLTVL.

This clone occurred a few times. The chain is built from TRBV2 and TRBJ2-7, with 10 positions matching TRBD1. The CDR3 runs 15 residues. Germline V gene data show CDR1 as SNHLY and CDR2 as FYNNEI. The ends lost 5 bases at V and 7 bases at J; junction bases unmatched: 11. The CDR3 sequence: CASSSTRDRGREQYF. CDR3 DNA: TGTGCCAGCAGTTCCACTCGGGACAGGGGACGGGAGCAGTACTTC.

This rearrangement joins TRBV7-6 to TRBJ1-5; 7 nucleotides align to TRBD1. The germline gives CDR1 SGHVS, CDR2 FNYEAQ. This CDR3 is 13 amino acids long. The ends lost 0 bases at V and 15 bases at J; junction bases unmatched: 8. The CDR3 coding sequence is TGTGCCAGCAGCTTAGCAATTGGGACAGACCCGCATTTT. It specifies CASSLAIGTDPHF. The full variable domain, completed using reference TRBV7-6 and TRBJ1-5, is GAGVSQSPRYKVTKRGQDVALRCDPISGHVSLYWYRQALGQGPEFLTYFNYEAQQDKSGLPNDRFSAERPEGSISTLTIQRTEQRDSAMYRCASSLAIGTDPHFGDGTRLSIL.

This rearrangement joins TRBV11-2 to TRBJ1-1; a weak D match, TRBD1 (6 bases). The V end lost 5 bases, the J end lost 9 bases, and 13 bases lay between the germline ends. The CDR3 is 12 residues long. Looked up from germline, CDR1 is SGHAT and CDR2 is FQNNGV. CDR3 region: CASSHGQIKAFF. CDR3 coding DNA: TGTGCCAGCAGCCATGGACAGATTAAAGCTTTCTTT.

The rearrangement joins TRBV9 to TRBJ2-3; 8 bases agree with TRBD1. V was pared by 3 bases and J by 5 bases, with 17 bases of the junction left unmatched. Germline loops: CDR1 SGDLS, CDR2 YYNGEE. The CDR3 spans 18 residues. CDR3 in DNA: TGTGCCAGCAGCGGTCGCAGGGACAGGAGAGGTATGGGAGATACGCAGTATTTT. This codes for CASSGRRDRRGMGDTQYF.

Only a few counts were recorded for this clone. CDR3 amino acids: CASSFSNRGYGYTF. The CDR3 nucleotides read TGTGCCAGCAGTTTCAGTAACAGGGGCTATGGCTACACCTTC. The V and J genes are TRBV28 and TRBJ1-2; 7 bases map to TRBD1. Trimming at V came to 3 bases and at J to 4 bases, leaving 5 bases not matched to a gene. Germline V gene sequence: CDR1 MDHEN, CDR2 SYDVKM. The CDR3 is 14 amino acids.

The chain recombines TRBV5-4 with TRBJ2-3; 8 bases are a match to TRBD1. The trim removed 2 bases at V and 6 bases at J, leaving 11 bases unmatched. The CDR3 sequence is 16 residues long. CDR1 is SGHNT and CDR2 is YYREEE in the germline V gene (reference sequence). As DNA, the CDR3 is TGTGCCAGCAGCTTCCCAGGGGGCCCTGGTGTGGATACGCAGTATTTT. Its protein is CASSFPGGPGVDTQYF.

The chain recombines TRBV4-1 with TRBJ1-5, with 8 bases that match TRBD1. CDR3 size: 15 residues. The germline CDR1 and CDR2 sequences are MGHRA and YSYEKL. V shed 1 base, J shed 5 bases, and the junction held 4 bases outside the gene matches. CDR3 loop: CASSQVTGGYQPQHF. CDR3 nucleotides: TGCGCCAGCAGCCAAGTAACAGGGGGATATCAGCCCCAGCATTTT.

This clone was recorded once. V usage is TRBV12-5 and J usage is TRBJ2-1, with TRBD1 identical over 10 bases. Germline V gives CDR1 LGHNT, CDR2 FRNRAP. The CDR3 loop spans 15 amino acids. J was trimmed by 5 bases and V by 1 base; bases with no gene match: 2. CDR3 region: CASGLGDRGNNEQFF. The CDR3 DNA reads TGTGCTAGTGGTTTGGGGGACAGGGGAAACAATGAGCAGTTCTTC.

The chain has TRBV9 and TRBJ2-1, with a weak D call TRBD2 (6 bases). V lost 3 bases and J 0 bases, leaving 13 bases between the germline ends. This CDR3 is built from 16 residues. Germline lookup yields CDR1 SGDLS and CDR2 YYNGEE. For the CDR3, the DNA is TGTGCCAGCAGCGCGATAGCGGATCCCTCCTACAATGAGCAGTTCTTC. Protein: CASSAIADPSYNEQFF.

V is TRBV4-3 and J is TRBJ1-4; D perhaps matches TRBD1 (6 bases). CDR3 length: 15 amino acids. The germline V and J ends were trimmed by 2 bases and 0 bases, with 7 bases remaining between them. Germline V CDR1 and CDR2: LGHNA, YSLEER. The CDR3: CASSQNRATNEKLFF. In DNA form, the CDR3 reads TGCGCCAGCAGCCAAAACAGGGCAACTAATGAAAAACTGTTTTTT.

This chain links TRBV14 with TRBJ1-6, with 8 bases lining up with TRBD1. Unmatched junction bases numbered 7, after V lost 2 bases and J lost 7 bases. Germline V lookup: CDR1 SGHDN, CDR2 FVKESK. This CDR3 is built from 16 residues. CDR3 residues: CASSQLGQGRNSPLHF. The CDR3 DNA reads as TGTGCCAGCAGCCAATTAGGACAGGGCAGAAATTCACCCCTCCACTTT.

This clone has only one observation. This rearrangement joins TRBV6-5 to TRBJ1-1; 8 nucleotides line up with TRBD1. Germline-derived CDR1 and CDR2 are MNHEY and SVGAGI. The CDR3 has 15 residues. J lost 3 bases, V lost 5 bases, and 8 bases had no gene match. CDR3 nucleotides: TGTGCCAGCAGTAAACCGAACAGGGGGGACACTGAAGCTTTCTTT. It codes for CASSKPNRGDTEAFF.

The chain links TRBV5-1 to TRBJ2-7; tentatively, D is TRBD1 (5 bases). Trimming removed 4 bases from V and 3 bases from J, with 11 bases in between. The CDR3 runs to 13 residues. The V gene's germline CDR1 is SGHRS and CDR2 YFSETQ. The CDR3 nucleotides are TGCGCCAGCAGCCTCCAGGGTTACTACGAGCAGTACTTC. Translation: CASSLQGYYEQYF.

This clone was detected only once. This chain joins TRBV7-2 and TRBJ2-1, with 9 positions matching TRBD1. This CDR3 spans 15 amino acids. The V segment lost 5 bases and the J segment 4 bases; nucleotides outside the gene matches: 6. Germline CDR1 reads SGHTA; CDR2 reads FQGNSA. The CDR3: CASSADRGLYNEQFF. The DNA for the CDR3 is TGTGCCAGCAGCGCGGACAGGGGACTTTACAATGAGCAGTTCTTC.

V and J are TRBV20-1 and TRBJ1-1; no definite D call. The length of the CDR3 is 12 residues. V was trimmed by 3 bases and J by 1 base, leaving 6 bases between them. Per the germline V gene, CDR1 is DFQATT and CDR2 is SNEGSKA (reference sequence). CDR3 protein: CSASTQNTEAFF. CDR3 nucleotide sequence: TGCAGTGCTAGTACACAGAACACTGAAGCTTTCTTT.